This T cell receptor beta chain was captured by sequencing in a study of T cells in Graves' hyperthyroidism and ophthalmopathy. Whole-study findings and limits: The majority of expanded thyroid clonotypes above 0.001 also appeared in blood.

Among the patients, aged 18 to 65, hyperthyroidism was newly diagnosed and had lasted under 2 months. RNA transcripts were the template for amplifying TCR beta CDR3 regions. The study used the HTBI primer set for a first-round RT-PCR of the TCR CDR3. Using its own MiXCR run on the multiplex PCR reads, TCRdb lists one record per CDR3 protein. This sample has 500,000 to 700,000 distinct CDR3 sequences, with roughly a sixth found just once. This clonotype has a handful of counts. What it recognizes is unknown. The sequence came from a woman younger than 35 with Graves' hyperthyroidism. The sample taken for sequencing was blood.

CDR3 protein: CASSAVSGNTIYF. CDR3 coding DNA: TGTGCCAGCAGCGCCGTTTCTGGAAACACCATATATTTT. The V gene is TRBV11-2, the J gene TRBJ1-3; D not resolved. V was trimmed by 5 bases and J by 1 base, leaving 6 bases between them. CDR1 is SGHAT, CDR2 FQNNGV, per germline. The CDR3 contains 13 residues.